The clone carrying this TCR beta chain was detected only a few times. The antigen remains undetermined. The junction differs from germline at one of its ends, possibly a read error. This entry belongs to a study of blood T cells in healthy people across ages. A sample-barcoded 5' primer and a J-beta primer mix were used in a second PCR of about 7 to 12 cycles. A template-switch adaptor containing 12 random nucleotides labeled each cDNA molecule. TCRdb re-analysed the 5' RACE reads in MiXCR, keeping a single row per CDR3 protein. Counted here are about 1,500,000 distinct CDR3 sequences, 28% occurring once; the ten biggest clones make up around 7.7%. In each sample, at least 6.5 million PBMCs were isolated. Study findings and constraints: The study found more naive CD4+ cells and higher diversity in long-lived than aged donors.

The TCR comes from a woman in her 30s in good health. What was sequenced was blood.

CDR3 region: CASRGTATNEKLFF. Here the CDR3 DNA reads TGCGCCAGCAGAGGGACAGCAACTAATGAAAAACTGTTTTTT. V is TRBV27 and J is TRBJ1-4; 7 bases match TRBD1. The germline V gene encodes CDR1 MNHEY and CDR2 SMNVEV (reference sequence). The CDR3 totals 14 residues.